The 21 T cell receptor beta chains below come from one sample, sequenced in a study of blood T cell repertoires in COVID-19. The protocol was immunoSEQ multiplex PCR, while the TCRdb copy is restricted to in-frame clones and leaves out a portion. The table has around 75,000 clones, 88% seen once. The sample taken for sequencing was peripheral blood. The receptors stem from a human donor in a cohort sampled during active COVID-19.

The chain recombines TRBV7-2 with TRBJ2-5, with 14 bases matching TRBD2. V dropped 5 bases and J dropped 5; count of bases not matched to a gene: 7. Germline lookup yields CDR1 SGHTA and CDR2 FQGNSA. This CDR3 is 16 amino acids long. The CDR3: CASSARLAGGRETQYF. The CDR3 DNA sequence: TGTGCCAGCAGCGCCCGACTAGCGGGGGGGCGGGAGACCCAGTACTTC.

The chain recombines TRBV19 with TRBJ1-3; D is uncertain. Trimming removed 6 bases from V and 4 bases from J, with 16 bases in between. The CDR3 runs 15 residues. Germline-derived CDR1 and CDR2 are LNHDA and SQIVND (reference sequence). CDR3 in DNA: TGTGCCAGTAGCCCGAACCTGGGCACGGGAAACACCATATATTTT. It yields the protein CASSPNLGTGNTIYF.

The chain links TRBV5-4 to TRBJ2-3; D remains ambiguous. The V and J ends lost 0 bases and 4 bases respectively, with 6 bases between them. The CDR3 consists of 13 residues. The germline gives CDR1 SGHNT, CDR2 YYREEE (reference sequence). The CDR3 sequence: CASSLAGSDTQYF. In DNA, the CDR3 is TGTGCCAGCAGCTTGGCCGGGTCAGATACGCAGTATTTT.

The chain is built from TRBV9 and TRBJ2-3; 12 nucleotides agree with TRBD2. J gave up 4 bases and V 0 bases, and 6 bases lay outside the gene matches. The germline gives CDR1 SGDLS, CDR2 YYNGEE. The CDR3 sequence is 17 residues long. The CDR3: CASSVGGLAGISDTQYF. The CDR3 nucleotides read TGTGCCAGCAGCGTAGGGGGACTAGCGGGTATTTCAGATACGCAGTATTTT.

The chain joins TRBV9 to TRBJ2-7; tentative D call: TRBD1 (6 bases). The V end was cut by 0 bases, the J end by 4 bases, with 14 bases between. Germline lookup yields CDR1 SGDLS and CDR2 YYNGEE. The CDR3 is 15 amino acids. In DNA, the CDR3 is TGTGCCAGCAGCGTAGTCCCAGGGGTGATTTACGAGCAGTACTTC. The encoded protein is CASSVVPGVIYEQYF.

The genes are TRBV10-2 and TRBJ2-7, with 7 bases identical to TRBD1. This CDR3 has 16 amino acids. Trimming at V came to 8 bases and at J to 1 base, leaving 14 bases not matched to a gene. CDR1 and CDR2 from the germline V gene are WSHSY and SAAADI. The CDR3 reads CASCRVGGQRSYEQYF. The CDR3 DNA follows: TGCGCCAGCTGCCGGGTAGGGGGACAGCGGTCCTACGAGCAGTACTTC.

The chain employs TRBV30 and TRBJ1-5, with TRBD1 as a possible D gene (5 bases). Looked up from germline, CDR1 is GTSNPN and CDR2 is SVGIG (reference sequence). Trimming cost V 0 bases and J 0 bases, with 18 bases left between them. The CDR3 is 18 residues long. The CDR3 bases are TGTGCCTGGAGTGTCGCCGGACACAGAAGGGATAGCAATCAGCCCCAGCATTTT. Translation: CAWSVAGHRRDSNQPQHF.

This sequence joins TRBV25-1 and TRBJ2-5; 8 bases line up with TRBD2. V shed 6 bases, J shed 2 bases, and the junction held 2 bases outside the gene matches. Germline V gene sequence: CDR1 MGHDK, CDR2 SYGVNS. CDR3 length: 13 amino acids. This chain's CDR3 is CASRLAVQETQYF. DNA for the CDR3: TGTGCCAGCAGACTAGCGGTACAAGAGACCCAGTACTTC. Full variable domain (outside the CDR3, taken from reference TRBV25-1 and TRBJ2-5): EADIYQTPRYLVIGTGKKITLECSQTMGHDKMYWYQQDPGMELHLIHYSYGVNSTEKGDLSSESTVSRIRTEHFPLTLESARPSHTSQYLCASRLAVQETQYFGPGTRLLVL.

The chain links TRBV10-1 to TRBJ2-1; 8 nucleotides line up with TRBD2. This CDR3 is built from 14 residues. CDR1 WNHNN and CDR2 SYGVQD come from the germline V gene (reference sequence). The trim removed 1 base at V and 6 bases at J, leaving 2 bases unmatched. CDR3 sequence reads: CASSEYGGVNEQFF. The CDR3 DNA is TGCGCCAGCAGTGAGTACGGGGGGGTCAATGAGCAGTTCTTC.

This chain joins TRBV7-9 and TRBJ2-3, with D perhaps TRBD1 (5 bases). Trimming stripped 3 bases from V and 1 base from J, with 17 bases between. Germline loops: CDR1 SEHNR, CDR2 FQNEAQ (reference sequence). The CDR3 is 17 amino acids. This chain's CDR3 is CASSFNRRTPRTDTQYF. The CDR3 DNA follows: TGTGCCAGCAGCTTTAACCGCCGGACACCCCGCACAGATACGCAGTATTTT. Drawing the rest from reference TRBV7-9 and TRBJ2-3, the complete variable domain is DTGVSQNPRHKITKRGQNVTFRCDPISEHNRLYWYRQTLGQGPEFLTYFQNEAQLEKSRLLSDRFSAERPKGSFSTLEIQRTEQGDSAMYLCASSFNRRTPRTDTQYFGPGTRLTVL.

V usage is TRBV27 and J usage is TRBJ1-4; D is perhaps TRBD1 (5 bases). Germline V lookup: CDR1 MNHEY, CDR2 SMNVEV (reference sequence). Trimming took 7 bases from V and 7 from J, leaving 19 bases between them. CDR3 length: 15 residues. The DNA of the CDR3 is TGTGCCAGCACCCCGTTGGGGGGGGGTACTGAAAAACTGTTTTTT. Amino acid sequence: CASTPLGGGTEKLFF.

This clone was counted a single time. For the CDR3, the DNA is TGTGCCAGCTCACCCGACACAGGGGGCCGAGGCTACACCTTC. This gives the protein CASSPDTGGRGYTF. The chain employs TRBV18 and TRBJ1-2; TRBD1 aligns across 9 bases. There are 14 residues in the CDR3. Germline CDR1 and CDR2: KGHSH and LQKENI. J lost 8 bases, V lost 3 bases, and 7 bases had no gene match.

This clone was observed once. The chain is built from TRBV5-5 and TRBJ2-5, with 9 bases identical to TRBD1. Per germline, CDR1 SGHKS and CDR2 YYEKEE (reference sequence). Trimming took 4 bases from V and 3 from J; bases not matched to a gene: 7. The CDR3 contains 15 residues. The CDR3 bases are TGTGCCAGCAGCCCCCGGACAGGGGAAGAAGAGACCCAGTACTTC. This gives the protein CASSPRTGEEETQYF. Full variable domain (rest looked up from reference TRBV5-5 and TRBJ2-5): DAGVTQSPTHLIKTRGQQVTLRCSPISGHKSVSWYQQVLGQGPQFIFQYYEKEERGRGNFPDRFSARQFPNYSSELNVNALLLGDSALYLCASSPRTGEEETQYFGPGTRLLVL.

In nucleotides, the CDR3 is TGCGCCAGCAGCCAGGGACTAGCGAGACCTTACAATGAGCAGTTCTTC. Its protein is CASSQGLARPYNEQFF. V gene TRBV5-1 combines with J gene TRBJ2-1, with TRBD2 identical over 10 bases. The V and J ends lost 4 bases and 4 bases, in that order; junction bases with no gene match: 8. The CDR3 spans 16 residues. Germline values: CDR1 SGHRS, CDR2 YFSETQ. Using reference TRBV5-1 and TRBJ2-1 for the parts outside the CDR3, the full variable domain is KAGVTQTPRYLIKTRGQQVTLSCSPISGHRSVSWYQQTPGQGLQFLFEYFSETQRNKGNFPGRFSGRQFSNSRSEMNVSTLELGDSALYLCASSQGLARPYNEQFFGPGTRLTVL.

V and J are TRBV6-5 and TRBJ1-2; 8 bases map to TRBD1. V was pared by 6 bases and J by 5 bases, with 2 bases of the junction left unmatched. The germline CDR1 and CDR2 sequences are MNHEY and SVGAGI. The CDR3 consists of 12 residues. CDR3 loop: CASRGQGYGYTF. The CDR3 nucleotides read TGTGCCAGCAGAGGACAGGGATATGGCTACACCTTC.

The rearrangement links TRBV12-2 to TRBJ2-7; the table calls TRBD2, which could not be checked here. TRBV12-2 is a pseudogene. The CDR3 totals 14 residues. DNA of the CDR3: TGTGCAAGTCGCTTTGGGGGGAGGGCCTACGAGCAGTACTTC. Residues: CASRFGGRAYEQYF.

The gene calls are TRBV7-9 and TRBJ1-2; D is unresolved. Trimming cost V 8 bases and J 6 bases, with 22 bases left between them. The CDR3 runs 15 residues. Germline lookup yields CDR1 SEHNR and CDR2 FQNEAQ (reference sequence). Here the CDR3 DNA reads TGTGCCAGCTCATCCCCGGGAGCAGGCGAGCATGGCTACACCTTC. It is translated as CASSSPGAGEHGYTF.

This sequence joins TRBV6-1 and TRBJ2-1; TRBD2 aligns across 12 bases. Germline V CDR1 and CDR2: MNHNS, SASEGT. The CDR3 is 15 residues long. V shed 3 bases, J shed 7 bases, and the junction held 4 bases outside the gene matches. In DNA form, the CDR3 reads TGTGCCAGCAGTGAGCCAGGACTAGCGGGGAATGAGCAGTTCTTC. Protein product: CASSEPGLAGNEQFF.

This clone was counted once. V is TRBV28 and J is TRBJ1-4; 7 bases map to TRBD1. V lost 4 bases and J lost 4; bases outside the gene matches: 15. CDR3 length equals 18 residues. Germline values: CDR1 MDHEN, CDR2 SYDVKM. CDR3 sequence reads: CASSSRSPGGNLNEKLFF. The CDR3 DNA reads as TGTGCCAGCAGTTCAAGGAGTCCAGGGGGGAACCTTAATGAAAAACTGTTTTTT.

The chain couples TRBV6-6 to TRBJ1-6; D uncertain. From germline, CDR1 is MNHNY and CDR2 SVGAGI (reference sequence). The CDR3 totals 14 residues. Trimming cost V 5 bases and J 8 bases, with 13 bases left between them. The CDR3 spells CASSRQYSDSPLHF. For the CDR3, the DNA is TGTGCCAGCAGTAGACAATACTCGGATTCACCCCTCCACTTT.

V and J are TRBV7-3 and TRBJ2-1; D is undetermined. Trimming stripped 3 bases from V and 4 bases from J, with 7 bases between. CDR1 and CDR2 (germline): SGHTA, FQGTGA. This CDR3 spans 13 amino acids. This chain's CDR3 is CASSLGEYNEQFF. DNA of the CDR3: TGTGCCAGCAGCTTGGGCGAATACAATGAGCAGTTCTTC.